Reported below is one T cell receptor beta chain. The data were taken from a study of blood T cell repertoires in COVID-19. Study information: Acute and convalescent COVID-19 samples came from the United States, Italy and Spain.

CDR3 length equals 14 residues. V was trimmed by 2 bases and J by 10 bases, leaving 12 bases between them. Germline-derived CDR1 and CDR2 are SGHAT and FQNNGV. In the original analysis: Scientists estimated how many nucleated cells there were by amplifying reference gene primers. Clones were sequenced by immunoSEQ multiplex PCR, and TCRdb holds only the in-frame ones, with some missing. The V and J calls and clone size come from that table; D and trimming were worked out from the DNA. The sample includes around 250,000 clones, approximately 82% of them seen just once. This sequence originates from a woman older than 75 with acute or convalescent COVID-19. The chain combines TRBV11-2 with TRBJ1-6; a weak D match, TRBD1 (6 bases). The sequencing input was peripheral blood. The CDR3 loop is CASSLLQGDSPLHF. The CDR3 nucleotides are TGTGCCAGCAGCTTATTACAGGGAGACTCACCCCTCCACTTT. Together with reference TRBV11-2 and TRBJ1-6, the CDR3 gives the full variable domain: EAGVAQSPRYKIIEKRQSVAFWCNPISGHATLYWYQQILGQGPKLLIQFQNNGVVDDSQLPKDRFSAERLKGVDSTLKIQPAKLEDSAVYLCASSLLQGDSPLHFGNGTRLTVT.